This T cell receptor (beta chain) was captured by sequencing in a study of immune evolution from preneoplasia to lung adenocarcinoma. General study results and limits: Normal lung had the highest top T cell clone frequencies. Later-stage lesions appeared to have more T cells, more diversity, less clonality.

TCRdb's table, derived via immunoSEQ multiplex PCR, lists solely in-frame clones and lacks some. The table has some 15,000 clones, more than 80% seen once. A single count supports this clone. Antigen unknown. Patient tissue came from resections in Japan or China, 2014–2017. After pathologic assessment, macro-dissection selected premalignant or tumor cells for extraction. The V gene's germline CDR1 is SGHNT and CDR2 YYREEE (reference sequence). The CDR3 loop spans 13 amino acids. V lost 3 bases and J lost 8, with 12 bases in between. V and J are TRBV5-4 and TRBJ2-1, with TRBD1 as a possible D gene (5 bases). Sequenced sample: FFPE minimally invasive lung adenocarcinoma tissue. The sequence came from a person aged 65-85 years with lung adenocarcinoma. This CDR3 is CASSSIQEHEQFF. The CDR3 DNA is TGTGCCAGCAGCTCAATACAGGAGCATGAGCAGTTCTTC.